This paragraph covers one T cell receptor (beta chain) sequence. The sample is drawn from a study of blood T cell repertoires in COVID-19. Overall study: The analysed material was cDNA or gDNA that came from T cells, B-cell-depleted T cells, or PBMCs.

Participants were aged 18 to 89 years, lived in around 25 US areas, and enrolled virtually. Self-reported history from a screening survey and questionnaire set each donor's cohort. Trimming cost V 3 bases and J 3 bases; bases outside gene matches: 5. In germline, CDR1 is SGDLS, CDR2 YYNGEE. This CDR3 region has 14 residues. In the authors' workflow: Scientists estimated how many nucleated cells there were by amplifying reference gene primers. Method: immunoSEQ multiplex PCR; TCRdb's copy keeps in-frame clones and lacks some. V and J calls and clone size are given by that table; D and trimming were obtained from the DNA. The profile shows approximately 230,000 clones, about nine tenths of them singletons.

The chain uses TRBV9 and TRBJ2-7; the match to TRBD2 covers 8 bases. Sequencing was carried out using PBMCs or T cells enriched from blood (not recorded which). The sequence derives from a woman aged 25 to 39 with acute COVID-19. Here the CDR3 DNA reads TGTGCCAGCAGCGAGAGCGGGAGCGACTACGAGCAGTACTTC. This codes for CASSESGSDYEQYF.